This TCR beta chain is from a study of blood T cells in healthy people across ages. Only a few counts were recorded for this clonotype. Its specificity is unknown. Compared with germline, one end of the junction differs, possibly owing to a read error. General observations from the study: Fewer expanded clones and more diversity marked long-lived versus aged donors. Per-million-T-cell TCR beta diversity fell roughly linearly with age.

Germline loops: CDR1 SGHKS, CDR2 YYEKEE (reference sequence). The CDR3 length is 14 residues. Total RNA extracted from each sample amounted to at least 6 micrograms. Using a J-beta primer mix together with a sample-barcoded 5' primer, a second PCR was run for roughly 6 to 12 cycles. Every cDNA molecule bore a tag from a template-switch adaptor containing 12 random nucleotides. TCRdb reprocessed the 5' RACE reads with MiXCR, giving one entry per CDR3 protein. The profile shows about 580,000 distinct CDR3 sequences, 45% to 55% of them singletons. The J gene is TRBJ1-2, the V gene TRBV5-5; TRBD1 agrees at 9 bases. Sequencing input: blood. This TCR derives from a man older than 75 in good health. The CDR3 DNA is TGTGCCAGCAGCTTCGACAGGGGGAACTATGGTTACACCTTC. It specifies CASSFDRGNYGYTF.